One and the same sample provided the 23 T cell receptor beta chains below, sequenced in a study of a mutant IDH1 vaccine in newly diagnosed glioma. Their cognate antigens are unknown. Assay used: immunoSEQ multiplex PCR; TCRdb lists only in-frame clones, some missing. Among fewer than 100,000 clones listed, roughly nine tenths were seen once. As to time point: week 5, during vaccination. The study gave 300 ug of mutant IDH1 20-mer peptide per vaccine dose, with topical imiquimod. Sequencing was performed on PBMCs, taken from a glioma patient whose treatment included an IDH1 peptide vaccine. These TCRs come from a woman between 50 and 59 years old with glioma.

J is TRBJ1-1 and V is TRBV18, with D possibly matching TRBD1 (6 bases). The CDR3 length is 13 residues. V was pared by 1 base and J by 8 bases, with 11 bases between. The V gene's germline CDR1 is KGHSH and CDR2 LQKENI. CDR3 coding DNA: TGTGCCAGCTCACCACTGCGAGGGACAGAAGCTTTCTTT. This encodes CASSPLRGTEAFF.

This sequence joins TRBV28 and TRBJ2-7; D might be TRBD1 (7 bases). CDR3 size: 17 residues. Germline assignment: CDR1 MDHEN and CDR2 SYDVKM. The V and J ends lost 4 bases and 0 bases respectively, with 19 bases between them. CDR3 in amino acids: CASSYIPNQGGSYEQYF. In DNA form, the CDR3 reads TGTGCCAGCAGTTATATACCCAACCAGGGGGGCTCCTACGAGCAGTACTTC.

This sequence joins TRBV28 and TRBJ1-3, with D tentatively TRBD1 (6 bases). The germline gives CDR1 MDHEN, CDR2 SYDVKM. V lost 6 bases, J lost 0 bases, and 9 bases lay in between. The CDR3 covers 14 residues. The CDR3 region has the DNA TGTGCCAGCAGACAGGGATACTCTGGAAACACCATATATTTT. Residues: CASRQGYSGNTIYF.

The V gene is TRBV9, the J gene TRBJ1-1; maybe TRBD1 (5 bases). V was trimmed by 0 bases and J by 7 bases, leaving 7 bases between them. The CDR3 has 12 amino acids. Germline-derived CDR1 and CDR2 are SGDLS and YYNGEE. The CDR3 DNA reads as TGTGCCAGCAGCGTAGTCGGGGGTGAAGCTTTCTTT. Its translation is CASSVVGGEAFF.

The chain uses TRBV19 and TRBJ1-2, with TRBD1 identical over 9 bases. The CDR3 totals 16 residues. With 2 bases clipped from V and 7 bases from J, the junction kept 11 bases outside the gene matches. Germline V gene sequence: CDR1 LNHDA, CDR2 SQIVND (reference sequence). The DNA of the CDR3 is TGTGCCAGTAGTATAAGGTCACCGGGACAGGGTTCTGGCTACACCTTC. Its protein is CASSIRSPGQGSGYTF.

This clone was seen a handful of times. The rearrangement links TRBV7-9 to TRBJ1-3, with D unresolved. This CDR3 spans 14 amino acids. The germline V gene has CDR1 SEHNR and CDR2 FQNEAQ (reference sequence). Trimming pared 3 bases from V and 0 bases from J, leaving 6 bases between. CDR3 DNA: TGTGCCAGCAGCTTGTTTAACTCTGGAAACACCATATATTTT. Translated: CASSLFNSGNTIYF.

CDR3 in DNA: TGTGCCAGCAGGGGGACAGGTGAAAAACTGTTTTTT. It is translated as CASRGTGEKLFF. The chain recombines TRBV28 with TRBJ1-4; 8 bases align to TRBD1. This CDR3 comprises 12 residues. Germline V CDR1 and CDR2: MDHEN, SYDVKM. The V and J ends lost 6 bases and 7 bases, in that order; junction bases with no gene match: 1.

The chain combines TRBV27 with TRBJ1-1; D possibly corresponds to TRBD1 (6 bases). The CDR3 is 12 residues long. Germline CDR1 is MNHEY and CDR2 is SMNVEV (reference sequence). Deletions cut 4 bases from V and 7 bases from J, with 10 bases between. This CDR3 reads CASSSGGVEAFF. Here the CDR3 DNA reads TGTGCCAGCAGTTCCGGGGGCGTTGAAGCTTTCTTT.

V usage is TRBV18 and J usage is TRBJ2-5; D is ambiguous. TRBJ2-7 explains the end of the DNA better; the J call may be wrong. Germline CDR1 is KGHSH and CDR2 is LQKENI. CDR3 size: 15 residues. CDR3 in DNA: TGTGCCAGCTCACCACCGAGTTTGAGTACCTACGAGCAGTACTTC. This translates into CASSPPSLSTYEQYF.

The chain carries TRBV19 and TRBJ1-6; D remains ambiguous. V lost 5 bases and J 0 bases, leaving 8 bases between the germline ends. This CDR3 is 15 amino acids long. Germline CDR1 LNHDA, CDR2 SQIVND (reference sequence). The CDR3 DNA is TGTGCCAGTAGTCCCCAGAGCTCCTATAATTCACCCCTCCACTTT. The encoded protein is CASSPQSSYNSPLHF.

The rearrangement links TRBV9 to TRBJ1-5; maybe TRBD1 (6 bases). The CDR3 has 15 residues. Germline CDR1 reads SGDLS; CDR2 reads YYNGEE. V was clipped by 0 bases and J by 2 bases, with 9 bases between them. This CDR3 is CASSVGAGGNQPQHF. The CDR3 nucleotides are TGTGCCAGCAGCGTAGGGGCAGGGGGCAATCAGCCCCAGCATTTT. The variable domain in full, completed from reference TRBV9 and TRBJ1-5, reads DSGVTQTPKHLITATGQRVTLRCSPRSGDLSVYWYQQSLDQGLQFLIQYYNGEERAKGNILERFSAQQFPDLHSELNLSSLELGDSALYFCASSVGAGGNQPQHFGDGTRLSIL.

This chain links TRBV14 with TRBJ1-2; D gene uncertain. Germline V CDR1 and CDR2: SGHDN, FVKESK. V lost 3 bases to trimming and J lost 8 bases, with 13 bases between them. The CDR3 runs to 13 residues. The CDR3 DNA reads as TGTGCCAGCAGCCAGCAGGCCCCGCTCGGCTACACCTTC. Its protein is CASSQQAPLGYTF.

The sample holds one count of this clone. This rearrangement joins TRBV19 to TRBJ1-5, with a possible D match to TRBD1 (6 bases). Per germline, CDR1 LNHDA and CDR2 SQIVND (reference sequence). The V and J ends lost 9 bases and 2 bases respectively, with 11 bases between them. This CDR3 region has 13 residues. CDR3: CASGDMRNQPQHF. The DNA for the CDR3 is TGTGCCAGCGGGGACATGCGCAATCAGCCCCAGCATTTT.

This clone was seen just once. The chain has TRBV5-1 and TRBJ2-6; D possibly uses TRBD1 or TRBD2 (5 bases each). This CDR3 spans 19 amino acids. The germline gives CDR1 SGHRS, CDR2 YFSETQ. V was cut by 2 bases and J by 0 bases, with 18 bases left in between. The CDR3 DNA reads TGCGCCAGCAGCTTTAACACCGGGACCGATGTCTCTGGGGCCAACGTCCTGACTTTC. Translated: CASSFNTGTDVSGANVLTF.

The V call is TRBV28, the J call TRBJ1-2, with D hard to call. The V end was cut by 6 bases, the J end by 2 bases, with 16 bases between. This CDR3 comprises 15 residues. Germline CDR1 and CDR2: MDHEN and SYDVKM. In nucleotides, the CDR3 is TGTGCCAGCAGGCCAGGACTGGATGTCAACTATGGCTACACCTTC. It specifies CASRPGLDVNYGYTF.

V gene TRBV5-1 combines with J gene TRBJ2-7, with TRBD1 matching over 7 bases. CDR3 size: 14 residues. The germline V gene has CDR1 SGHRS and CDR2 YFSETQ. V lost 2 bases and J lost 2; bases outside the gene matches: 4. The CDR3 DNA follows: TGCGCCAGCAGCTTAACAGGGGCGGCCTACGAGCAGTACTTC. It specifies CASSLTGAAYEQYF.

This chain links TRBV19 with TRBJ1-1; D possibly corresponds to TRBD1 (5 bases). Per germline, CDR1 LNHDA and CDR2 SQIVND (reference sequence). The CDR3 totals 12 residues. Trimming took off 3 bases at V and 7 bases at J, with 9 bases between the two ends. The CDR3 DNA follows: TGTGCCAGTAGTATCGGTGACAGTGAAGCTTTCTTT. It encodes CASSIGDSEAFF.

The genes are TRBV19 and TRBJ2-3; 8 nucleotides line up with TRBD1. The CDR3 sequence is 15 residues long. The trim removed 7 bases at V and 3 bases at J, leaving 9 bases unmatched. Germline CDR1 is LNHDA and CDR2 is SQIVND (reference sequence). Written as DNA, the CDR3 is TGTGCCAGTAACGACAGGGGAGAGTGGACAGATACGCAGTATTTT. It encodes CASNDRGEWTDTQYF.

This sequence joins TRBV7-3 and TRBJ2-1; D might be TRBD2 (5 bases). The CDR3 is 14 residues long. Germline V gives CDR1 SGHTA, CDR2 FQGTGA. The V and J ends lost 5 bases and 6 bases respectively, with 14 bases between them. The CDR3: CASSTEAGLNEQFF. The DNA of the CDR3 is TGTGCCAGCAGCACCGAGGCGGGCCTCAATGAGCAGTTCTTC.

This clone has just one count. The chain employs TRBV28 and TRBJ1-1; D may be TRBD1 (5 bases). Germline CDR1 and CDR2: MDHEN and SYDVKM. The CDR3 runs 17 residues. V was clipped by 5 bases and J by 0 bases, with 19 bases between them. The DNA of the CDR3 is TGTGCCAGCAGTAATCGTTTAGACAGTCGAATGAACACTGAAGCTTTCTTT. Its protein product is CASSNRLDSRMNTEAFF.

This clone is medium-sized within its sample. V is TRBV5-1 and J is TRBJ2-7; 13 nucleotides line up with TRBD2. The CDR3 totals 14 residues. With V trimmed by 5 bases and J by 6 bases, 5 bases remained unmatched. CDR1 is SGHRS, CDR2 YFSETQ, per germline. The CDR3 bases are TGCGCCAGCAGACCTCGGACTAGCGGGAGCGAGCAGTACTTC. Translating gives CASRPRTSGSEQYF.

This sequence joins TRBV18 and TRBJ1-2, with D maybe TRBD1 (6 bases). The CDR3 spans 15 residues. V lost 5 bases and J 4 bases, leaving 17 bases between the germline ends. Germline assignment: CDR1 KGHSH and CDR2 LQKENI. The CDR3 DNA reads TGTGCCAGCTCAACCGAAGGGGGAAACGGCTATGGCTACACCTTC. Translating it yields CASSTEGGNGYGYTF. Looking up the rest from reference TRBV18 and TRBJ1-2 gives the full variable domain: NAGVMQNPRHLVRRRGQEARLRCSPMKGHSHVYWYRQLPEEGLKFMVYLQKENIIDESGMPKERFSAEFPKEGPSILRIQQVVRGDSAAYFCASSTEGGNGYGYTFGSGTRLTVV.

J is TRBJ1-2 and V is TRBV7-3, with D uncertain. The germline gives CDR1 SGHTA, CDR2 FQGTGA. V lost 5 bases and J 2 bases, leaving 9 bases between the germline ends. The CDR3 is 13 amino acids. The CDR3 DNA follows: TGTGCCAGCAGCGCCGGGATAAACTATGGCTACACCTTC. Its protein is CASSAGINYGYTF.